The 17 T cell receptor beta chains below come from one sample, sequenced in a study of blood T cell repertoires in COVID-19. Only in-frame clones appear in the TCRdb table, and some are missing; sequencing was by immunoSEQ multiplex PCR. This repertoire shows almost 55,000 clones, approximately 87% found once; its top ten account for roughly 5.7%. Sequenced sample: peripheral blood. The receptor source for this set is a human donor in a cohort sampled during active COVID-19.

This chain links TRBV6-1 with TRBJ2-1, with a weak D call TRBD1 (5 bases). V was pared by 3 bases and J by 2 bases, with 5 bases between. The germline CDR1 and CDR2 sequences are MNHNS and SASEGT. The CDR3 runs 13 residues. CDR3 sequence: CASSDRAYNEQFF. CDR3 nucleotide sequence: TGTGCCAGCAGTGACAGGGCCTACAATGAGCAGTTCTTC.

CDR3 sequence: CATSRVRGEMNTEAFF. The CDR3 coding sequence is TGTGCCACCAGCAGAGTTAGAGGAGAAATGAACACTGAAGCTTTCTTT. The rearrangement joins TRBV15 to TRBJ1-1; no definite D call. The germline CDR1 and CDR2 sequences are LNHNV and YYDKDF (reference sequence). The CDR3 consists of 16 residues. Trimming stripped 1 base from V and 0 bases from J, with 12 bases between.

The CDR3 loop reads CASSWGQGWNQPQHF. In DNA form, the CDR3 reads TGTGCCAGCAGTTGGGGACAGGGGTGGAATCAGCCCCAGCATTTT. The chain is built from TRBV2 and TRBJ1-5; 10 nucleotides match TRBD1. Germline CDR1 reads SNHLY; CDR2 reads FYNNEI. This CDR3 spans 15 amino acids. Unmatched junction bases numbered 5, after V lost 5 bases and J lost 4 bases.

CDR3 in amino acids: CSVDGVSGGAYNEQFF. As DNA, the CDR3 is TGCAGCGTTGACGGCGTTAGCGGGGGGGCGTACAATGAGCAGTTCTTC. V is TRBV29-1 and J is TRBJ2-1; 11 bases line up with TRBD2. Germline V gives CDR1 SQVTM, CDR2 ANQGSEA. After removal of 3 bases from V and 4 bases from J, the junction contained 8 bases not matched to a gene. CDR3 length: 16 amino acids.

This clone was found a few times. The chain employs TRBV28 and TRBJ1-5; TRBD1 matches at 8 bases. There are 16 residues in the CDR3. V was clipped by 6 bases and J by 4 bases; unmatched bases: 11. CDR1 is MDHEN and CDR2 is SYDVKM in the germline V gene. Written as DNA, the CDR3 is TGTGCCAGCAGGGCCATGGACAGGGTTTGGAATCAGCCCCAGCATTTT. It yields the protein CASRAMDRVWNQPQHF.

The table lists this clone with a few counts. V is TRBV12-3 or TRBV12-4 and J is TRBJ1-6; no reliable D call. This CDR3 is 13 amino acids long. V gave up 6 bases and J gave up 3 bases, with 6 bases separating them. CDR3 residues: CASSRLYNSPLHF. The CDR3 DNA reads as TGTGCCAGCAGCCGTCTCTATAATTCACCCCTCCACTTT.

This chain connects TRBV11-2 to TRBJ2-7; no reliable D call. CDR3 length: 13 residues. V was shortened by 8 bases and J by 0 bases, with 11 bases between the two germline ends. The germline gives CDR1 SGHAT, CDR2 FQNNGV. The CDR3 coding sequence is TGTGCCAGCGGTACCAGAACCTCCTACGAGCAGTACTTC. The encoded protein is CASGTRTSYEQYF.

This clone was observed once. This rearrangement joins TRBV5-4 to TRBJ1-2, with 7 positions matching TRBD1. Per the germline V gene, CDR1 is SGHNT and CDR2 is YYREEE (reference sequence). Unmatched junction bases numbered 9, after V lost 0 bases and J lost 7 bases. The CDR3 length is 15 residues. The CDR3 DNA reads as TGTGCCAGCAGCTTGGAGAGACAGGGAAGGGGTGGCTACACCTTC. This codes for CASSLERQGRGGYTF.

The genes are TRBV5-1 and TRBJ1-3; D is possibly TRBD1 (6 bases). Germline V CDR1 and CDR2: SGHRS, YFSETQ. V was pared by 0 bases and J by 0 bases, with 10 bases between. The CDR3 contains 16 residues. The CDR3 loop reads CASSLGPGHSGNTIYF. Written as DNA, the CDR3 is TGCGCCAGCAGCTTGGGGCCGGGACACTCTGGAAACACCATATATTTT. The full variable domain, in which reference TRBV5-1 and TRBJ1-3 provide the parts outside the CDR3, is KAGVTQTPRYLIKTRGQQVTLSCSPISGHRSVSWYQQTPGQGLQFLFEYFSETQRNKGNFPGRFSGRQFSNSRSEMNVSTLELGDSALYLCASSLGPGHSGNTIYFGEGSWLTVV.

V and J are TRBV4-2 and TRBJ2-1, with 8 bases lining up with TRBD1. Unmatched junction bases numbered 7, after V lost 3 bases and J lost 0 bases. CDR3 size: 17 residues. Looked up from germline, CDR1 is LGHNA and CDR2 is YNFKEQ. The CDR3 reads CASSHRDRGSSYNEQFF. CDR3 sequence (DNA): TGTGCCAGCAGCCACCGAGACAGGGGCTCCTCCTACAATGAGCAGTTCTTC.

The chain employs TRBV7-2 and TRBJ2-5; tentative D call: TRBD2 (5 bases). This CDR3 contains 13 residues. The V end lost 5 bases, the J end lost 5 bases, and 12 bases lay between the germline ends. CDR1 is SGHTA, CDR2 FQGNSA, per germline. The CDR3 DNA sequence: TGTGCCAGCAGCCCGGGGTCGGCGGAGACCCAGTACTTC. Protein: CASSPGSAETQYF.

This chain links TRBV11-2 with TRBJ2-3, with a weak D call TRBD1 (6 bases). The CDR3 covers 15 residues. The V end was cut by 5 bases, the J end by 5 bases, with 17 bases between. CDR1 and CDR2 (germline): SGHAT, FQNNGV. This chain's CDR3 is CASSTLRGYGDTQYF. The CDR3 nucleotides are TGTGCCAGCAGCACCCTCAGGGGTTATGGAGATACGCAGTATTTT.

Here the CDR3 reads CASRGAGDNYGYTF. The CDR3 DNA sequence: TGTGCCAGCAGGGGGGCAGGGGATAACTATGGCTACACCTTC. The chain has TRBV25-1 and TRBJ1-2, with D maybe TRBD1 (6 bases). This CDR3 region has 14 residues. The germline CDR1 and CDR2 sequences are MGHDK and SYGVNS. Trimming removed 6 bases at V and 1 base at J, with 12 bases between.

The chain joins TRBV15 to TRBJ2-7; tentative D call: TRBD2 (6 bases). V dropped 3 bases and J dropped 9 bases, with 15 bases sitting between them. CDR1 and CDR2 (germline): LNHNV, YYDKDF (reference sequence). The CDR3 runs to 13 residues. In nucleotides, the CDR3 is TGTGCCACCAGCAGTCGTCACGGGGACTCGCAGTACTTC. Translating it yields CATSSRHGDSQYF.

The rearrangement uses TRBV2 and TRBJ2-3, with 7 bases aligning to TRBD1. CDR3 length: 15 residues. CDR1 is SNHLY and CDR2 is FYNNEI in the germline V gene. V gave up 4 bases and J gave up 1 base; unmatched junction bases: 5. The DNA of the CDR3 is TGTGCCAGCAGTGGTCGACAGGGAGGCACAGATACGCAGTATTTT. This encodes CASSGRQGGTDTQYF.

The V and J genes are TRBV28 and TRBJ2-2; D ambiguous. Per the germline V gene, CDR1 is MDHEN and CDR2 is SYDVKM. The V end lost 8 bases, the J end lost 0 bases, and 7 bases lay between the germline ends. This CDR3 comprises 13 residues. CDR3 sequence reads: CASFAANTGELFF. The CDR3 nucleotides read TGTGCCAGCTTCGCGGCGAACACCGGGGAGCTGTTTTTT. The full variable domain, completed using reference TRBV28 and TRBJ2-2, is DVKVTQSSRYLVKRTGEKVFLECVQDMDHENMFWYRQDPGLGLRLIYFSYDVKMKEKGDIPEGYSVSREKKERFSLILESASTNQTSMYLCASFAANTGELFFGEGSRLTVL.

The rearrangement uses TRBV6-2 or TRBV6-3 and TRBJ2-3, with D unresolved. The CDR3 loop spans 14 amino acids. The germline V gene encodes CDR1 MNHEY and CDR2 SVGEGT. The ends were cut back, 0 bases at V and 6 bases at J, with 10 bases in the middle. The CDR3 coding sequence is TGTGCCAGCAGTTACTCGAAAACTGCCGATACGCAGTATTTT. It encodes CASSYSKTADTQYF.